This T cell receptor (beta chain) is drawn from a study of cytotoxic CD8 clonotypes in ibrutinib-treated CLL. Sequencing used immunoSEQ multiplex PCR; TCRdb keeps in-frame clones, though not all of them. The data contain about 140,000 clones, 80% to 95% of them singletons. The CDR3 has 14 residues. The ends were cut back, 0 bases at V and 2 bases at J, with 5 bases in the middle. CDR1 is MNHEY, CDR2 SMNVEV, per germline (reference sequence). Specimen: PBMCs, collected after 12 months of ibrutinib treatment. This TCR came from a human donor with chronic lymphocytic leukemia. The rearrangement joins TRBV27 to TRBJ2-1, with D hard to call. The CDR3 loop is CASSLSQTYNEQFF. CDR3 nucleotides: TGTGCCAGCAGTTTATCCCAGACCTACAATGAGCAGTTCTTC.